One and the same sample provided the 21 T cell receptor beta chains below, sequenced in a study of identical twins. TCRdb processed the 5' RACE reads anew with MiXCR; each CDR3 protein has one entry. The top ten clones hold around 0.57% of a sample with about 460,000 distinct CDR3 sequences, 14% of them seen once. This sample was shared with a second study, whose subject was yellow fever vaccine responses in identical twins.

Sequencing was carried out using CD4+ T cells sorted from blood. The receptors originated from a woman between 18 and 29 years old in good health.

The CDR3 loop is CASSTGVRGGINEQFF. CDR3 nucleotide sequence: TGCGCCAGCAGCACAGGGGTGCGGGGGGGCATCAATGAGCAGTTCTTC. This chain joins TRBV5-1 and TRBJ2-1; TRBD2 agrees at 9 bases. The CDR3 consists of 16 residues. The junction had 11 bases not matched to a gene; V was cut back by 4 bases and J by 6 bases. Germline lookup yields CDR1 SGHRS and CDR2 YFSETQ.

This clonotype was picked up a small number of times. This rearrangement joins TRBV7-9 to TRBJ1-1; D not resolved. V gave up 7 bases and J gave up 0 bases, with 12 bases separating them. The germline V gene has CDR1 SEHNR and CDR2 FQNEAQ (reference sequence). This CDR3 has 14 amino acids. The CDR3 spells CASNAQPLNTEAFF. The DNA for the CDR3 is TGTGCCAGCAACGCTCAGCCCTTGAACACTGAAGCTTTCTTT. Full variable domain (rest looked up from reference TRBV7-9 and TRBJ1-1): DTGVSQNPRHKITKRGQNVTFRCDPISEHNRLYWYRQTLGQGPEFLTYFQNEAQLEKSRLLSDRFSAERPKGSFSTLEIQRTEQGDSAMYLCASNAQPLNTEAFFGQGTRLTVV.

This chain links TRBV6-1 with TRBJ2-5, with D tentatively TRBD1 or TRBD2 (6 bases each). Germline CDR1 and CDR2: MNHNS and SASEGT. V lost 5 bases, J lost 2 bases, and 15 bases lay in between. The CDR3 extends over 15 amino acids. For the CDR3, the DNA is TGTGCCAGCAGTACAATGTGGAGGGGGCAAGAGACCCAGTACTTC. Translating it yields CASSTMWRGQETQYF.

This clonotype was seen at least ten times. The genes are TRBV5-1 and TRBJ2-3; D is unresolved. The CDR3 is 15 residues long. Germline CDR1 and CDR2: SGHRS and YFSETQ. Trimming pared 5 bases from V and 3 bases from J, leaving 16 bases between. CDR3 amino acids: CASRSGPFGTDTQYF. As DNA, the CDR3 is TGCGCCAGCAGGTCAGGCCCCTTCGGGACAGATACGCAGTATTTT.

This clonotype was recorded at least ten times. The V gene is TRBV7-2, the J gene TRBJ2-1, with TRBD1 matching 7 bases. Germline V CDR1 and CDR2: SGHTA, FQGNSA. The CDR3 has 15 amino acids. Losses at the gene ends were 3 bases for V and 0 bases for J; bases not matched to a gene: 2. As DNA, the CDR3 is TGTGCCAGCAGCTTGGGACAGCCCTCCTACAATGAGCAGTTCTTC. Translating it yields CASSLGQPSYNEQFF.

This clonotype was detected many times. This chain joins TRBV7-8 and TRBJ2-2, with D unclear. Trimming took 1 base from V and 6 from J, leaving 3 bases between them. Germline CDR1 SGHVS, CDR2 FQNEAQ. The CDR3 is 12 residues long. CDR3 nucleotides: TGTGCCAGCAGCTTAGACTCCGGGGAGCTGTTTTTT. Its protein product is CASSLDSGELFF.

This clonotype was detected a few times. The rearrangement links TRBV7-3 to TRBJ2-2; either TRBD1 or TRBD2 may supply D (5 bases each). This CDR3 is 17 amino acids long. The ends were cut back, 5 bases at V and 0 bases at J, with 16 bases in the middle. CDR1 is SGHTA and CDR2 is FQGTGA in the germline V gene. CDR3 amino acids: CASSRSGQDANTGELFF. Here the CDR3 DNA reads TGTGCCAGCAGCAGGTCGGGGCAGGACGCGAACACCGGGGAGCTGTTTTTT.

The V and J genes are TRBV12-3 or TRBV12-4 and TRBJ2-7; D assignment may be TRBD1 or TRBD2 (5 bases each). Trimming removed 5 bases at V and 5 bases at J, with 10 bases between. The CDR3 has 12 residues. Written as DNA, the CDR3 is TGTGCCAGCAGTGGGGGTAGACACGAGCAGTACTTC. Protein product: CASSGGRHEQYF.

This clonotype has just a few counts. The V gene is TRBV12-3 or TRBV12-4, the J gene TRBJ2-4, with 10 bases fitting TRBD1. The length of the CDR3 is 13 residues. Unmatched junction bases numbered 5, after V lost 5 bases and J lost 10 bases. The CDR3 is CASSRTGGTIQYF. The CDR3 DNA sequence: TGTGCCAGCAGTCGGACAGGGGGAACAATTCAGTACTTC.

The chain recombines TRBV11-2 with TRBJ2-3, with 7 bases matching TRBD2. Germline V lookup: CDR1 SGHAT, CDR2 FQNNGV. After removal of 1 base from V and 2 bases from J, the junction contained 3 bases not matched to a gene. This CDR3 contains 15 residues. The CDR3 spells CASSLARLATDTQYF. DNA of the CDR3: TGTGCCAGCAGCTTAGCACGACTAGCCACAGATACGCAGTATTTT. The full variable domain, completed using reference TRBV11-2 and TRBJ2-3, is EAGVAQSPRYKIIEKRQSVAFWCNPISGHATLYWYQQILGQGPKLLIQFQNNGVVDDSQLPKDRFSAERLKGVDSTLKIQPAKLEDSAVYLCASSLARLATDTQYFGPGTRLTVL.

The table lists this clonotype with a few counts. The rearrangement uses TRBV7-8 and TRBJ2-1; D uncertain. The CDR3 runs to 11 residues. V lost 5 bases, J lost 8 bases, and 7 bases lay in between. Per germline, CDR1 SGHVS and CDR2 FQNEAQ. CDR3 coding DNA: TGTGCCAGCAGCCCGATCTATGAGCAGTTCTTC. Translated, it gives CASSPIYEQFF.

This clonotype has just a few counts. CDR3 loop: CAISEFGTPQETQYF. CDR3 nucleotide sequence: TGTGCCATCAGTGAATTTGGGACGCCCCAAGAGACCCAGTACTTC. V and J are TRBV10-3 and TRBJ2-5; D is tentatively TRBD1 or TRBD2 (5 bases each). Germline values: CDR1 ENHRY, CDR2 SYGVKD. V was clipped by 3 bases and J by 1 base, with 12 bases between them. The CDR3 contains 15 residues.

This chain connects TRBV12-3 or TRBV12-4 to TRBJ2-3, with TRBD2 identical over 9 bases. V lost 7 bases, J lost 0 bases, and 8 bases stayed unmatched. The CDR3 is 16 amino acids. The CDR3 coding sequence is TGTGCCAGCACTCTGCGGGGGGGTTCGAGCACAGATACGCAGTATTTT. This codes for CASTLRGGSSTDTQYF.

This sequence joins TRBV5-1 and TRBJ1-3; D remains ambiguous. The CDR3 sequence is 16 residues long. Germline V gene lookup returns CDR1 SGHRS and CDR2 YFSETQ. Trimming took 0 bases from V and 0 from J, leaving 10 bases between them. CDR3 bases: TGCGCCAGCAGCTTGGAAGGCAGGTCCTCTGGAAACACCATATATTTT. Protein: CASSLEGRSSGNTIYF.

This clonotype was recorded a few times. The chain couples TRBV2 to TRBJ2-1; 8 bases map to TRBD1. V was clipped by 4 bases and J by 4 bases; unmatched bases: 6. CDR1 and CDR2 (germline): SNHLY, FYNNEI. CDR3 length: 15 residues. CDR3 in amino acids: CASSAAGGKYNEQFF. CDR3 sequence (DNA): TGTGCCAGCAGTGCAGCAGGGGGCAAGTACAATGAGCAGTTCTTC.

This clonotype has only a few counts. The V gene is TRBV20-1, the J gene TRBJ2-1, with TRBD2 matching 7 bases. Germline loops: CDR1 DFQATT, CDR2 SNEGSKA (reference sequence). The CDR3 loop spans 12 amino acids. J gave up 6 bases and V 4 bases, and 3 bases lay outside the gene matches. CDR3 residues: CSATRLANEQFF. The CDR3 nucleotides are TGCAGTGCTACCCGACTAGCCAATGAGCAGTTCTTC.

This chain connects TRBV6-1 to TRBJ2-7; 13 bases fit TRBD2. Trimming cost V 8 bases and J 4 bases; bases outside gene matches: 8. The CDR3 is 15 amino acids. Germline CDR1 reads MNHNS; CDR2 reads SASEGT. CDR3 region: CASSLAGGLRYEQYF. The CDR3 DNA sequence: TGTGCCAGCTCACTAGCGGGGGGGCTAAGGTACGAGCAGTACTTC.

The chain couples TRBV29-1 to TRBJ2-1; 10 bases match TRBD2. CDR1 is SQVTM, CDR2 ANQGSEA, per germline. The CDR3 contains 14 residues. V was pared by 4 bases and J by 10 bases, with 10 bases of the junction left unmatched. The CDR3 loop reads CSVVGLAGAWEQFF. CDR3 sequence (DNA): TGCAGCGTTGTAGGGCTAGCGGGAGCATGGGAGCAGTTCTTC.

A few counts support this clonotype. V is TRBV6-5 and J is TRBJ2-1; 7 bases match TRBD2. Germline V gene data show CDR1 as MNHEY and CDR2 as SVGAGI. The CDR3 runs 12 residues. Trimming removed 6 bases from V and 11 bases from J; junction bases left unmatched: 7. CDR3 DNA: TGTGCCAGCAGCTCCCAAGCGGGAAAGCAGTTCTTC. As protein: CASSSQAGKQFF.

This clonotype was seen only a few times. The chain joins TRBV6-2 or TRBV6-3 to TRBJ2-1, with D unresolved. The CDR3 loop spans 14 amino acids. The ends were cut back, 1 base at V and 6 bases at J, with 10 bases in the middle. CDR1 MNHEY and CDR2 SVGEGT come from the germline V gene. Written as DNA, the CDR3 is TGTGCCAGCAGTTACTTAAGACCCTTCAATGAGCAGTTCTTC. Its protein product is CASSYLRPFNEQFF.

This chain uses TRBV28 with TRBJ2-4; 7 bases map to TRBD1. The germline CDR1 and CDR2 sequences are MDHEN and SYDVKM. There are 16 residues in the CDR3. After removal of 5 bases from V and 0 bases from J, the junction contained 7 bases not matched to a gene. The CDR3 reads CASSPKTGLAKNIQYF. The DNA for the CDR3 is TGTGCCAGCAGTCCCAAGACAGGGTTAGCCAAAAACATTCAGTACTTC.